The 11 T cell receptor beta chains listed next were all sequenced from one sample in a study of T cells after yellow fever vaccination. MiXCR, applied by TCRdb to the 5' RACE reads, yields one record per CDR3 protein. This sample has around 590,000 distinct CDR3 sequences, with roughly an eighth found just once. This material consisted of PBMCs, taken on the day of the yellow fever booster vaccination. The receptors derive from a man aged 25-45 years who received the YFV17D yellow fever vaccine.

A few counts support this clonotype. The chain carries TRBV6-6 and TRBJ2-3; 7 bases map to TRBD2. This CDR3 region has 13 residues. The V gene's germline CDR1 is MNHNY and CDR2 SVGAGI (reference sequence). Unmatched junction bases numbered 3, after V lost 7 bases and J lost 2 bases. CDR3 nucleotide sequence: TGTGCCAGCACAGCGGGATTCACAGATACGCAGTATTTT. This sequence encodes CASTAGFTDTQYF.

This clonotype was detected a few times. CDR3 sequence (DNA): TGCAGTGCTAGACCTTGGACTAGCGGATCCTACAATGAGCAGTTCTTC. Translation: CSARPWTSGSYNEQFF. This chain joins TRBV20-1 and TRBJ2-1; 10 bases match TRBD2. V dropped 2 bases and J dropped 1; count of bases not matched to a gene: 5. The CDR3 spans 16 residues. Germline CDR1 is DFQATT and CDR2 is SNEGSKA (reference sequence).

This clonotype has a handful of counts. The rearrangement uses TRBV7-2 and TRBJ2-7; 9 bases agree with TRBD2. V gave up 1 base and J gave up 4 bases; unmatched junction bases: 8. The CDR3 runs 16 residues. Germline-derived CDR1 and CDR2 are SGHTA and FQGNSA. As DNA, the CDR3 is TGTGCCAGCAGCTTAGTAGTTAGCGGGGGCGAGTACGAGCAGTACTTC. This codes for CASSLVVSGGEYEQYF.

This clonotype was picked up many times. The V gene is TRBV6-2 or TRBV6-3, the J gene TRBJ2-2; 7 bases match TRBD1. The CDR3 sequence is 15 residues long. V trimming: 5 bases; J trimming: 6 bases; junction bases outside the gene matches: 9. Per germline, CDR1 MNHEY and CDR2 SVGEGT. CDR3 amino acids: CASSGRGPRPGELFF. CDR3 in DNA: TGTGCCAGCAGTGGTAGGGGGCCGCGACCCGGGGAGCTGTTTTTT.

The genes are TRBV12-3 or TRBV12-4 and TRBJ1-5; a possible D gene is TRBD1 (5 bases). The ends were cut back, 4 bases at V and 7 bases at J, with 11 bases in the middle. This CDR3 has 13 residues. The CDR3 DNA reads TGTGCCAGCAGTTGGGGCCGGGAGCAGCCCCAGCATTTT. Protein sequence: CASSWGREQPQHF.

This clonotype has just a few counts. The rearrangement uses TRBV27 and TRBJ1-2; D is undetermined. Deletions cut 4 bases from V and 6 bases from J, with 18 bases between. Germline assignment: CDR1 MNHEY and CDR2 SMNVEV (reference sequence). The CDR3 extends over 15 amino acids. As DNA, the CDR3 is TGTGCCAGCAGTTCCGGGTGGTCAGGCGTGAATGGCTACACCTTC. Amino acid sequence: CASSSGWSGVNGYTF.

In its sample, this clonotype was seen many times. CDR3 amino acids: CSARSRGVINEQFF. Here the CDR3 DNA reads TGCAGTGCTAGGTCTAGGGGTGTCATCAATGAGCAGTTCTTC. V is TRBV20-1 and J is TRBJ2-1; tentative D call: TRBD1 (5 bases). The CDR3 sequence is 14 residues long. The germline V gene encodes CDR1 DFQATT and CDR2 SNEGSKA (reference sequence). V lost 3 bases, J lost 6 bases, and 15 bases lay in between.

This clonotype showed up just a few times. CDR3: CASSLRTSGTGEQFF. CDR3 bases: TGTGCCAGCAGCTTAAGGACTAGCGGAACTGGTGAGCAGTTCTTC. The chain joins TRBV7-2 to TRBJ2-1; 10 nucleotides agree with TRBD2. Per germline, CDR1 SGHTA and CDR2 FQGNSA. The CDR3 spans 15 residues. Trimming removed 2 bases from V and 9 bases from J; junction bases left unmatched: 7.

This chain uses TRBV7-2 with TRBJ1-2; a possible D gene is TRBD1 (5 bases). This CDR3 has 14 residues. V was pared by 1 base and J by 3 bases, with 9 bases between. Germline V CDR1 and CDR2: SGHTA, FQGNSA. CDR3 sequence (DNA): TGTGCCAGCAGCTTAGTAGAAGGGGACTATGGCTACACCTTC. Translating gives CASSLVEGDYGYTF.

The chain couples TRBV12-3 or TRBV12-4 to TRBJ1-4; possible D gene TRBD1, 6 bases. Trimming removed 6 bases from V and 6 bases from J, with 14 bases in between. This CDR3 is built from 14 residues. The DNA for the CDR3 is TGTGCCAGCAGCCAGCCAGGGGCGGATGAAAAACTGTTTTTT. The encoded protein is CASSQPGADEKLFF.

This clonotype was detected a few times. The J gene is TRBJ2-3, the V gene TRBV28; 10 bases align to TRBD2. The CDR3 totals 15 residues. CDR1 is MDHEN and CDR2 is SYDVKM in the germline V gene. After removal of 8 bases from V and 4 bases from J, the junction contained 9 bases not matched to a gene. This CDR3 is CASPPSGRQADTQYF. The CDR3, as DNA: TGTGCCAGCCCCCCTAGCGGGAGACAGGCAGATACGCAGTATTTT.